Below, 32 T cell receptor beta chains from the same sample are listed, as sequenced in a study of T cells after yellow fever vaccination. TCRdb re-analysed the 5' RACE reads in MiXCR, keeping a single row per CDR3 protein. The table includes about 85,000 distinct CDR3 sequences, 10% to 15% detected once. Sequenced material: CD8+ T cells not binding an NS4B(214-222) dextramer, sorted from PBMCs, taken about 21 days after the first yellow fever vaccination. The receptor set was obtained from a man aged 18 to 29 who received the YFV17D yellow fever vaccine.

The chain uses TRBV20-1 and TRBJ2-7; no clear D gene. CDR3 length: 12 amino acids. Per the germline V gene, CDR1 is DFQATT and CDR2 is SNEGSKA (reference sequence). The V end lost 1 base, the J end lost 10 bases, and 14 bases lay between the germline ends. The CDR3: CSARGQMASQYV. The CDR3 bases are TGCAGTGCTAGAGGCCAGATGGCCTCCCAGTACGTC.

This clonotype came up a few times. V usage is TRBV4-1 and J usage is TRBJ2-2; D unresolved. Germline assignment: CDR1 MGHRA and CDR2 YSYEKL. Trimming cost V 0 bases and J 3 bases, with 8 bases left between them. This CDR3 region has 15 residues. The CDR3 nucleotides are TGCGCCAGCAGCCAAGATACACCGTACACCGGGGAGCTGTTTTTT. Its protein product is CASSQDTPYTGELFF.

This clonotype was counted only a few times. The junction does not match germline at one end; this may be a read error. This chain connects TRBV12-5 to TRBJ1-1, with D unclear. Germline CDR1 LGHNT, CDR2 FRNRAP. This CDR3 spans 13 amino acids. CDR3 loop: CASCLWAGTEAFF. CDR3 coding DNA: TGTGCTAGTTGTTTATGGGCGGGGACTGAAGCTTTCTTT.

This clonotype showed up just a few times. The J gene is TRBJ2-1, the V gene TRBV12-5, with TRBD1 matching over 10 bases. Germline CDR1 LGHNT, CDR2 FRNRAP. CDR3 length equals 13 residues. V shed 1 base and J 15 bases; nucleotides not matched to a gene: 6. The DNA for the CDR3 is TGTGCTAGTGGTTTGGGTTCGAGGACAGGGGGGTTCTTC. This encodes CASGLGSRTGGFF.

The CDR3: CASSIFPPGLRTGELFF. DNA for the CDR3: TGTGCCAGTAGTATATTTCCGCCGGGACTAAGAACCGGGGAGCTGTTTTTT. This chain joins TRBV19 and TRBJ2-2; 7 bases match TRBD2. Per the germline V gene, CDR1 is LNHDA and CDR2 is SQIVND (reference sequence). The CDR3 runs to 17 residues. The J segment lost 5 bases and the V segment lost 2 bases, leaving 11 bases of the junction unmatched. Based on the CDR3 plus reference TRBV19 and TRBJ2-2, the full variable domain is DGGITQSPKYLFRKEGQNVTLSCEQNLNHDAMYWYRQDPGQGLRLIYYSQIVNDFQKGDIAEGYSVSREKKESFPLTVTSAQKNPTAFYLCASSIFPPGLRTGELFFGEGSRLTVL.

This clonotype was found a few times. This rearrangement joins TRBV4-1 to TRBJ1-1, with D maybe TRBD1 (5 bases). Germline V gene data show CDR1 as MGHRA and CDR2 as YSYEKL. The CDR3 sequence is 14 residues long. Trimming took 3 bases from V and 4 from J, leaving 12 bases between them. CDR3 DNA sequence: TGCGCCAGCAGCCACAGTAACGGGGGCACTGAAGCTTTCTTT. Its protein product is CASSHSNGGTEAFF.

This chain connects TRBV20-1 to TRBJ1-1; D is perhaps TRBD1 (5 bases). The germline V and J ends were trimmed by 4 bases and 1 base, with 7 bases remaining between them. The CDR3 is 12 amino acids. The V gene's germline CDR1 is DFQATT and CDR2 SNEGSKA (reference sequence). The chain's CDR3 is CSAIGGNTEAFF. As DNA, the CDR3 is TGCAGTGCTATCGGGGGGAACACTGAAGCTTTCTTT.

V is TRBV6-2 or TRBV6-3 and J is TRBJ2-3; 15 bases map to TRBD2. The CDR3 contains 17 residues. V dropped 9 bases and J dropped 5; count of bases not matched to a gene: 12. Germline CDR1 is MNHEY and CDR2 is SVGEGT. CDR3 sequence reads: CASRVGTSGGYRDTQYF. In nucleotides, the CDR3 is TGTGCCAGTCGGGTCGGGACTAGCGGGGGGTATAGAGATACGCAGTATTTT.

The CDR3 protein is CASSHVTLPYEQYF. The CDR3 bases are TGCGCCAGCAGCCATGTGACATTACCCTACGAGCAGTACTTC. The chain couples TRBV4-1 to TRBJ2-7; D is ambiguous. Germline lookup yields CDR1 MGHRA and CDR2 YSYEKL. The CDR3 sequence is 14 residues long. V was pared by 3 bases and J by 2 bases, with 11 bases between.

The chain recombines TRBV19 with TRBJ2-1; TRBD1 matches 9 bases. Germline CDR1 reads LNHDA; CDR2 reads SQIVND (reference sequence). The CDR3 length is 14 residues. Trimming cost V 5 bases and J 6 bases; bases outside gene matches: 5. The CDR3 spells CASSRTGVPNEQFF. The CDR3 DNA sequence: TGTGCCAGTAGTCGGACAGGGGTCCCCAATGAGCAGTTCTTC.

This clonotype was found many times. The CDR3 coding sequence is TGTGCCAGCAGCTCACGGGTCACAGATACGCAGTATTTT. It encodes CASSSRVTDTQYF. The chain carries TRBV7-3 and TRBJ2-3; D is undetermined. The CDR3 loop spans 13 amino acids. In germline, CDR1 is SGHTA, CDR2 FQGTGA. Between the trimmed V and J ends, which lost 4 bases and 2 bases, there was a span of 7 bases.

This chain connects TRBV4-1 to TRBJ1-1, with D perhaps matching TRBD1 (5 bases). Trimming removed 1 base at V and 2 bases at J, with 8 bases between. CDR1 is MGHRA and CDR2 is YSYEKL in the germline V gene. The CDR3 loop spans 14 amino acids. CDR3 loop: CASSQVGVNTEAFF. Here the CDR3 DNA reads TGCGCCAGCAGCCAAGTAGGGGTAAACACTGAAGCTTTCTTT.

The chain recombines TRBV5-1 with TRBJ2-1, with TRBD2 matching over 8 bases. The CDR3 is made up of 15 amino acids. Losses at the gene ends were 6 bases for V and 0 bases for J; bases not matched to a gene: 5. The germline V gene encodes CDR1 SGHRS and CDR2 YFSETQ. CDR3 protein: CASTGGGSSYNEQFF. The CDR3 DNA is TGCGCCAGCACCGGGGGGGGGAGCTCCTACAATGAGCAGTTCTTC.

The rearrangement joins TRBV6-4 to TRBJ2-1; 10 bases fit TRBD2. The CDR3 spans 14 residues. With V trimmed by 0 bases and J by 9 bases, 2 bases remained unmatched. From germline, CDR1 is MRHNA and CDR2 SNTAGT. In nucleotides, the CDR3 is TGTGCCAGCAGTGACTCTAGCGGGGGGATTGAGCAGTTCTTC. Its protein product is CASSDSSGGIEQFF.

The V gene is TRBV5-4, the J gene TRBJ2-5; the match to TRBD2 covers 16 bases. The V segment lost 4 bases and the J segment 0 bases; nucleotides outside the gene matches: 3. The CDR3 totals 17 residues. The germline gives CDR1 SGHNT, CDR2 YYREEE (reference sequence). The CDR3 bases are TGTGCCAGCAGCAGGGGACTAGCGGGGGGGTACCAAGAGACCCAGTACTTC. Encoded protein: CASSRGLAGGYQETQYF.

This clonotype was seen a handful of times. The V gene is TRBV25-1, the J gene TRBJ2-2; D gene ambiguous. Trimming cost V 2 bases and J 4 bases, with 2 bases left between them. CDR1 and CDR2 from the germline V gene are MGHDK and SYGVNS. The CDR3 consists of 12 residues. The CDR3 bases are TGTGCCAGCAGTGAAGTCACCGGGGAGCTGTTTTTT. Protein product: CASSEVTGELFF.

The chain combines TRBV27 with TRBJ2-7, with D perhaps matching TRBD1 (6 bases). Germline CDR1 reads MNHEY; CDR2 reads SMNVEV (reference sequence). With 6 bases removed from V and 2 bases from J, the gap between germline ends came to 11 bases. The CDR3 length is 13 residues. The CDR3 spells CASSVTGTYEQYF. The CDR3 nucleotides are TGTGCCAGCAGCGTGACAGGTACCTACGAGCAGTACTTC.

CDR3 nucleotides: TGTGCCAGCAGCAGGGACAGCCTTTACGAGCAGTACTTC. Residues: CASSRDSLYEQYF. This sequence joins TRBV7-9 and TRBJ2-7, with 7 bases matching TRBD1. Germline V gives CDR1 SEHNR, CDR2 FQNEAQ (reference sequence). Trimming cost V 5 bases and J 4 bases; bases outside gene matches: 5. This CDR3 has 13 amino acids.

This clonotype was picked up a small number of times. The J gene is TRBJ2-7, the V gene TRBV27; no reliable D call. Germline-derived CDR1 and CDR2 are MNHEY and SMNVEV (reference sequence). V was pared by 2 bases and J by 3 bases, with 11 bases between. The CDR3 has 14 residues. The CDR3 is CASSLGRISYEQYF. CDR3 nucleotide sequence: TGTGCCAGCAGTTTAGGTAGGATAAGCTACGAGCAGTACTTC.

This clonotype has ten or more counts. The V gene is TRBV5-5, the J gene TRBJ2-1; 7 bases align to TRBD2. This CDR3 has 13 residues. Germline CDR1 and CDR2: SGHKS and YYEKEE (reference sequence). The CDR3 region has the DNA TGTGCTGCGGCGGGGGAACCTTACAATGAGCAGTTCTTC. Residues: CAAAGEPYNEQFF.

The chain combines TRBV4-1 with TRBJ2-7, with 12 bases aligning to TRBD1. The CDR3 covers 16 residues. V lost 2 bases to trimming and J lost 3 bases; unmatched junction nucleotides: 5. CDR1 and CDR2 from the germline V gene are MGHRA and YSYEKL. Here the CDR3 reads CASSQFGTGGDYEQYF. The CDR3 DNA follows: TGCGCCAGCAGCCAATTCGGGACAGGGGGCGACTACGAGCAGTACTTC.

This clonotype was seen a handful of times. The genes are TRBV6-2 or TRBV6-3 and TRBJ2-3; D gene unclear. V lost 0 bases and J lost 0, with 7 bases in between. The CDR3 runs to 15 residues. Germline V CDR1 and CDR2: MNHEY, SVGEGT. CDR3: CASSYSARSTDTQYF. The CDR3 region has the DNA TGTGCCAGCAGTTACTCGGCAAGAAGCACAGATACGCAGTATTTT.

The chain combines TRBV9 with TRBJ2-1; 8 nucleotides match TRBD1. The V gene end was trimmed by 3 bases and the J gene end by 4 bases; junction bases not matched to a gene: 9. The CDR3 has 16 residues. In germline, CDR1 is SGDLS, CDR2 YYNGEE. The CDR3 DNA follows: TGTGCCAGCAGCGGTTCGCCGGGACAGGAGTACAATGAGCAGTTCTTC. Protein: CASSGSPGQEYNEQFF.

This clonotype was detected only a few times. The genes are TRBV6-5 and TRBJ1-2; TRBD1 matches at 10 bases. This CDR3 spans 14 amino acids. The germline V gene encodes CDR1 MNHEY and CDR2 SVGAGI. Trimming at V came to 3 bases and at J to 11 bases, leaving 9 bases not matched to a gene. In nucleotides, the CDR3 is TGTGCCAGCAGTTATGGGACAGGGGTTGGGAGGTACACCTTC. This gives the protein CASSYGTGVGRYTF.

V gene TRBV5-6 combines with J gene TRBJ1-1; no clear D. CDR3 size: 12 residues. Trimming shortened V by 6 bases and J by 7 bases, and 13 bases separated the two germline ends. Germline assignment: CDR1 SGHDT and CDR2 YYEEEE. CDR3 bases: TGTGCCAGCACCGGACGGGGAATTGAAGCTTTCTTT. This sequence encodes CASTGRGIEAFF.

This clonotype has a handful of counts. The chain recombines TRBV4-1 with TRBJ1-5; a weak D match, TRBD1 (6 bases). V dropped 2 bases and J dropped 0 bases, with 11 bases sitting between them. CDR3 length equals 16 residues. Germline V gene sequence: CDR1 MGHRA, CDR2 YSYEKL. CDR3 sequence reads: CASSQTTGPSNQPQHF. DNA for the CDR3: TGCGCCAGCAGCCAAACCACAGGGCCTAGCAATCAGCCCCAGCATTTT.

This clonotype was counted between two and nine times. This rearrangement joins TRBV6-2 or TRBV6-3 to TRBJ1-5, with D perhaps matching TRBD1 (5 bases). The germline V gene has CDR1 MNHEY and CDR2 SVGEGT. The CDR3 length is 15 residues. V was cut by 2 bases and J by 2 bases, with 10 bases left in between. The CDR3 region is CASSYAGLGNQPQHF. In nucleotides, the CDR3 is TGTGCCAGCAGTTACGCAGGGTTGGGCAATCAGCCCCAGCATTTT.

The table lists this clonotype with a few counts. The DNA of the CDR3 is TGCGCCAGCAGCCAAGAAGGCTCTGGGGCCAACGTCCTGACTTTC. Encoded protein: CASSQEGSGANVLTF. This sequence joins TRBV4-3 and TRBJ2-6; D is unclear. This CDR3 is built from 15 residues. Trimming shortened V by 0 bases and J by 0 bases, and 3 bases separated the two germline ends. CDR1 is LGHNA, CDR2 YSLEER, per germline.

The CDR3 DNA is TGCGCCAGCAGCCAAGAGAGTTACTATGGCTACACCTTC. Translating it yields CASSQESYYGYTF. This chain links TRBV4-3 with TRBJ1-2; D remains ambiguous. The CDR3 runs 13 residues. The V gene's germline CDR1 is LGHNA and CDR2 YSLEER. Trimming shortened V by 0 bases and J by 3 bases, and 5 bases separated the two germline ends.

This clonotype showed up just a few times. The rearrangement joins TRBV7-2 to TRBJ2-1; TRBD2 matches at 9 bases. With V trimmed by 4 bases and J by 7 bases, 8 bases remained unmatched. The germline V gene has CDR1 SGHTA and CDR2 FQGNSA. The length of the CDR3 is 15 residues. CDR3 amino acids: CASSSSGGYLNEQFF. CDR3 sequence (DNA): TGTGCCAGCAGCTCAAGCGGGGGGTACCTGAATGAGCAGTTCTTC.

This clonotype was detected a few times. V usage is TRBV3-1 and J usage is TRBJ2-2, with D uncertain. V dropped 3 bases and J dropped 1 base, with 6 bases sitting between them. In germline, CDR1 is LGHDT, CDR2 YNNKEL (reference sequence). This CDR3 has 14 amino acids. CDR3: CASSQDQNTGELFF. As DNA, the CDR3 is TGTGCCAGCAGCCAGGACCAGAACACCGGGGAGCTGTTTTTT.

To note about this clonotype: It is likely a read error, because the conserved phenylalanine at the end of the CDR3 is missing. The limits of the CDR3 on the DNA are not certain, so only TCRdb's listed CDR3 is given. The CDR3 loop is CASSFGVI. The chain couples TRBV7-9 to TRBJ1-2. Germline-derived CDR1 and CDR2 are SEHNR and FQNEAQ (reference sequence). The CDR3 length equals 8 residues, ends included.